The T cell receptor beta chain under discussion was sequenced for a study of T-cell memory formation after mild COVID-19. General study findings and limits: While clones contracting from day 15 to 85 were balanced between CD4 and CD8, later expanders leaned CD4+.

The V gene lost 1 base and the J gene lost 11 bases, with 9 bases spanning the gap. This CDR3 spans 12 amino acids. CDR1 and CDR2 from the germline V gene are LNHDA and SQIVND (reference sequence). TCRdb re-called the 5' RACE reads with MiXCR, one entry per CDR3 protein. The sample carries about 350,000 distinct CDR3 sequences, approximately 15% recorded once. This clonotype showed up just a few times. Antigen: not known. Material for sequencing was PBMCs or a T cell subset sorted from them (not recorded which). The J gene is TRBJ1-5, the V gene TRBV19, with D possibly TRBD1 on 5 matching bases. This clonotype was sampled from a man between 18 and 29 years old who had mild COVID-19 (a few samples of this study predate the infection). Cell type and time point are not known. The CDR3 loop reads CASSIGGYSQHF. The CDR3 nucleotides are TGTGCCAGTAGTATAGGGGGCTACTCCCAGCATTTT.